The sequence of this TCR beta chain was determined in a study of blood T cell repertoires in COVID-19. The overall study: T cells, B-cell-depleted T cells, or PBMCs supplied cDNA or gDNA.

Study processing details: Amplifying reference gene primers gave estimates of nucleated cell counts. TCRdb's table, derived via immunoSEQ multiplex PCR, lists solely in-frame clones and lacks some. V, J and clone size are taken as reported in that table, and D and trimming were inferred from the DNA itself. The table includes 70,000 to 95,000 clones, roughly four fifths detected once. The germline V gene has CDR1 KGHSH and CDR2 LQKENI. Trimming took off 6 bases at V and 4 bases at J, with 15 bases between the two ends. The CDR3 runs 14 residues. Sequencing was done on a sample of peripheral blood. This clonotype was obtained from a woman between 65 and 79 years old with acute or convalescent COVID-19. V gene TRBV18 combines with J gene TRBJ1-1; D is unresolved. CDR3 in amino acids: CASSRGVSRTEAFF. In nucleotides, the CDR3 is TGTGCCAGCTCTCGCGGGGTGTCGCGCACTGAAGCTTTCTTT.